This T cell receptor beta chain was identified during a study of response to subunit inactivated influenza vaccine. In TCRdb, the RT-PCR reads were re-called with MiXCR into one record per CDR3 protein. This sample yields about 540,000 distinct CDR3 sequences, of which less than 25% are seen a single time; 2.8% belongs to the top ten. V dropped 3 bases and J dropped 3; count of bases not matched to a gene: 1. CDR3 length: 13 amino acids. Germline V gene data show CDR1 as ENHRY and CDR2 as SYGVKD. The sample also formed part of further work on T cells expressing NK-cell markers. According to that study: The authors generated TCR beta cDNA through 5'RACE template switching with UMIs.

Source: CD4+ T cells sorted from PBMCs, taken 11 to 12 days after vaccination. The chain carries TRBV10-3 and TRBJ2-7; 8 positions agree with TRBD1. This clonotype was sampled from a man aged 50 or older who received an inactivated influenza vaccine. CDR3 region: CAISDGQGYEQYF. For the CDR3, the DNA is TGTGCCATCAGTGACGGACAGGGCTACGAGCAGTACTTC.